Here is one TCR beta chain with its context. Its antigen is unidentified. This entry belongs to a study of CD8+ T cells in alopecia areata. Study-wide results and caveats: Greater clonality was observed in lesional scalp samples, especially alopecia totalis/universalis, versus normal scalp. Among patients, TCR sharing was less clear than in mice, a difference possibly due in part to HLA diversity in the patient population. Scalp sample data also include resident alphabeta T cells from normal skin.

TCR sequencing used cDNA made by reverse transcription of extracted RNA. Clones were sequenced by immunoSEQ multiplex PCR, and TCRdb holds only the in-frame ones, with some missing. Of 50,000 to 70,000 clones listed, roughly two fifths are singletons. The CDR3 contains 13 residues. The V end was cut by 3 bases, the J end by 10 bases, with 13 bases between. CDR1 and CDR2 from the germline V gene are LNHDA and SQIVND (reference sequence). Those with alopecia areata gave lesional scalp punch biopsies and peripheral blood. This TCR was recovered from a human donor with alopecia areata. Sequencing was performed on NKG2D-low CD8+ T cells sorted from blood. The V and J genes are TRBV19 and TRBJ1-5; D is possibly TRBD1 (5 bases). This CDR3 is CASSIFWGEPQHF. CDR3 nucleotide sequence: TGTGCCAGTAGTATCTTCTGGGGGGAACCCCAGCATTTT.